Shown below are 8 T cell receptor beta chains from a single sample sequenced in a study of CD8+ T cells in alopecia areata. TCR sequencing used cDNA made by reverse transcription of extracted RNA. Generated by immunoSEQ multiplex PCR, the TCRdb table keeps only in-frame clones and is missing some. The data hold more than 200,000 clones, with approximately 40% observed a single time. Treatment defined: oral pan-JAK inhibitor, 5-10 mg twice daily. Specimen: CD4+ T cells sorted from blood, collected at approximately week 36, from a patient treated with tofacitinib. The receptors were gathered from a human donor with alopecia areata.

The genes are TRBV30 and TRBJ1-2; D is ambiguous. Between the trimmed V and J ends, which lost 4 bases and 4 bases, there was a span of 13 bases. Germline CDR1 GTSNPN, CDR2 SVGIG (reference sequence). CDR3 length: 13 amino acids. The CDR3 DNA follows: TGTGCCTGGAAACAGCAGGCTATCTATGGCTACACCTTC. This sequence encodes CAWKQQAIYGYTF.

The chain joins TRBV5-1 to TRBJ2-4, with D perhaps matching TRBD2 (6 bases). CDR3 length equals 16 residues. CDR1 and CDR2 from the germline V gene are SGHRS and YFSETQ. The V end was cut by 1 base, the J end by 8 bases, with 19 bases between. The DNA for the CDR3 is TGCGCCAGCAGCTTGCTAAGGGCGGGGTCGGGTGACATTCAGTACTTC. Translating gives CASSLLRAGSGDIQYF. The entire variable domain, with the rest obtained from reference TRBV5-1 and TRBJ2-4, is as follows: KAGVTQTPRYLIKTRGQQVTLSCSPISGHRSVSWYQQTPGQGLQFLFEYFSETQRNKGNFPGRFSGRQFSNSRSEMNVSTLELGDSALYLCASSLLRAGSGDIQYFGAGTRLSVL.

This clone has only a few counts. The genes are TRBV18 and TRBJ1-4; TRBD1 is a possible D gene (6 bases). CDR1 KGHSH and CDR2 LQKENI come from the germline V gene. V was pared by 0 bases and J by 8 bases, with 13 bases between. The CDR3 runs to 15 residues. In DNA form, the CDR3 reads TGTGCCAGCTCACCACCGGGCAGGGGAGGCGAAAAACTGTTTTTT. It translates to CASSPPGRGGEKLFF.

On this clone: The CDR3 end shows no conserved phenylalanine or tryptophan, and so a read error is likely. V usage is TRBV7-2 and J usage is TRBJ1-1; D gene ambiguous. Germline CDR1 SGHTA, CDR2 FQGNSA. CDR3 length: 13 residues. Trimming removed 0 bases from V and 7 bases from J, with 9 bases in between. DNA of the CDR3: TGTGCCAGCAGCTTAGCTTACCGGGGTGAAGCTTTCCTT. Its translation: CASSLAYRGEAFL.

This clone was picked up one time. This sequence joins TRBV7-2 and TRBJ2-7; no firm D call. The length of the CDR3 is 11 residues. V was clipped by 5 bases and J by 5 bases, with 7 bases between them. Germline V gene lookup returns CDR1 SGHTA and CDR2 FQGNSA. The CDR3 nucleotides read TGTGCCAGCAGCCGGAATAACGAGCAGTACTTC. Translating it yields CASSRNNEQYF.

This chain links TRBV7-9 with TRBJ2-3; 8 bases agree with TRBD2. CDR1 is SEHNR, CDR2 FQNEAQ, per germline (reference sequence). This CDR3 has 15 residues. V gave up 5 bases and J gave up 3 bases; unmatched junction bases: 7. CDR3 protein: CASSLGLAGTDTQYF. The CDR3 region has the DNA TGTGCCAGCAGCCTAGGACTAGCCGGGACAGATACGCAGTATTTT.

The chain has TRBV4-1 and TRBJ2-7; D is possibly TRBD2 (6 bases). The CDR3 runs 15 residues. V lost 4 bases to trimming and J lost 0 bases, with 13 bases between them. Germline V gives CDR1 MGHRA, CDR2 YSYEKL. DNA for the CDR3: TGCGCCAGCAGCCGCCGGGACTCCCCCTCCTACGAGCAGTACTTC. It translates to CASSRRDSPSYEQYF.

This chain joins TRBV5-1 and TRBJ2-2; D is uncertain. Germline V gives CDR1 SGHRS, CDR2 YFSETQ. Between the trimmed V and J ends, which lost 2 bases and 4 bases, there was a span of 6 bases. The CDR3 has 13 amino acids. In DNA, the CDR3 is TGCGCCAGCAGCTTTCAGGCCACCGGGGAGCTGTTTTTT. Translation: CASSFQATGELFF. Using reference TRBV5-1 and TRBJ2-2 for the parts outside the CDR3, the full variable domain is KAGVTQTPRYLIKTRGQQVTLSCSPISGHRSVSWYQQTPGQGLQFLFEYFSETQRNKGNFPGRFSGRQFSNSRSEMNVSTLELGDSALYLCASSFQATGELFFGEGSRLTVL.